A selection of T cell receptor beta chains follows, all from one sample in a study of metastatic and nonmetastatic thyroid tumors. MiXCR was used by TCRdb to re-call the PCR reads. The sample lists 20,000 to 25,000 clones; about 30% were seen once. The material sequenced was tumor tissue. The receptors were gathered from a female donor with papillary thyroid cancer or a benign thyroid nodule (not recorded which). Some clones in this sample may be carry-over from other donors' samples. Both conserved end residues are part of each CDR3. The D gene is left open where the match is weak. Clone size is given for some rows only: seen once, a few or many times, or a class if the clone is expanded.

v_gene: TRBV20-1; abundance: -; j_gene: TRBJ2-4; d_gene: -; CDR3nt: TGCAGTGCTACTTTACAAGAGAACATTCAGTACTTC; CDR3aa: CSATLQENIQYF
v_gene: TRBV5-6; abundance: many; j_gene: TRBJ2-7; d_gene: -; CDR3nt: TGTGCCAGCAGCTTGTTCTTGGCTCCCGCCTCGAGCTCGGAGCAGTACTTC; CDR3aa: CASSLFLAPASSSEQYF
v_gene: TRBV4-3; abundance: -; j_gene: TRBJ2-5; d_gene: -; CDR3nt: TGCGCCAGCAGCCAAGGTCATCGGGGGGCGGAGACCCAGTACTTC; CDR3aa: CASSQGHRGAETQYF
v_gene: TRBV6-1; abundance: many; j_gene: TRBJ1-4; d_gene: TRBD1; CDR3nt: TGTGCCAGCGACCAGGACAGGGGGATTGAAAAACTGTTTTTT; CDR3aa: CASDQDRGIEKLFF
v_gene: TRBV15; abundance: many; j_gene: TRBJ2-1; d_gene: -; CDR3nt: TGTGCCACCAGCAGGCCAGGGGTGTCCTACAATGAGCAGTTCTTC; CDR3aa: CATSRPGVSYNEQFF
v_gene: TRBV10-3; abundance: many; j_gene: TRBJ2-5; d_gene: -; CDR3nt: TGTGCCATAAAACAGGACGTTCAAGAGACCCAGTACTTC; CDR3aa: CAIKQDVQETQYF
v_gene: TRBV6-1; abundance: many; j_gene: TRBJ2-6; d_gene: -; CDR3nt: TGTGCCAGCAGTGGCCTATCCCCAACGGTGACCTCTGGGGCCAACGTCCTGACTTTC; CDR3aa: CASSGLSPTVTSGANVLTF
v_gene: TRBV4-1; abundance: many; j_gene: TRBJ2-7; d_gene: TRBD1; CDR3nt: TGCGCCAGCAGCCCTGGGGACAGGAACTACGAGCAGTACTTC; CDR3aa: CASSPGDRNYEQYF
v_gene: TRBV20-1; abundance: few; j_gene: TRBJ2-7; d_gene: TRBD2; CDR3nt: TGCAGTGCTAGTAGCGGGGGGCGCTCCTACGAGCAGTACTTC; CDR3aa: CSASSGGRSYEQYF
v_gene: TRBV28; abundance: few; j_gene: TRBJ1-2; d_gene: -; CDR3nt: TGTGCCAGCAGTCCGGGGTTTATCAGCTATGGCTACACCTTC; CDR3aa: CASSPGFISYGYTF